This T cell receptor (beta chain) emerged from a study of T cell responses to AZD1222 COVID-19 vaccine. This clone was counted a few times. Its antigen is still unknown. An end of the junction differs from the germline gene, which may be a read error. The CDR3 totals 14 residues. Germline V lookup: CDR1 MDHEN, CDR2 SYDVKM. This table comes from immunoSEQ multiplex PCR, and its TCRdb copy is limited to in-frame clones, with some not included. Of about 160,000 clones listed, 85% to 95% are singletons. Study results and limitations: Unmutated regions of variants are reportedly targeted by nearly half of spike-specific TCRs.

This chain connects TRBV28 to TRBJ2-7; 8 positions match TRBD1. The specimen comprised peripheral blood, sampled 28 days after the second AZD1222 dose. The clonotype originates from an adult who received the AZD1222 COVID-19 vaccine. Here the CDR3 reads CASSRGRRSDEQYF. DNA of the CDR3: TGTGCCAGCAGCAGGGGGCGTCGCTCCGACGAGCAGTACTTC. Based on the CDR3 plus reference TRBV28 and TRBJ2-7, the full variable domain is DVKVTQSSRYLVKRTGEKVFLECVQDMDHENMFWYRQDPGLGLRLIYFSYDVKMKEKGDIPEGYSVSREKKERFSLILESASTNQTSMYLCASSRGRRSDEQYFGPGTRLTVT.